A single sample is the source of the 32 T cell receptor beta chains below, sequenced in a study of T-cell reconstitution after alpha-beta-depleted transplantation in children (dated by TCRdb to about 2016). The library was produced with PCR. Sequencing was performed on an Illumina HiSeq 2500. Molecular barcoding was employed in the preparation of TCR libraries, with unique molecular identifiers being used to normalize TCRbeta repertoire quantification. In TCRdb, the public reads were trimmed at Q25 with fastp and aligned with MiXCR, with productive beta chains retained. One record per CDR3 amino acid sequence lists the most common genes and DNA. In all, the sample holds about 640,000 distinct CDR3 sequences, and roughly 17% of those were seen once. In total, the top ten clones hold about 1.1% of the sample. Sequences were derived from PBMCs from the stem cell graft donor, sampled from the stem cell graft. These receptors all come from a human donor who donated a stem cell graft to a child with acute myeloid leukemia.

The table lists this clonotype with a few counts. J is TRBJ1-4 and V is TRBV12-3 or TRBV12-4, with TRBD1 matching over 7 bases. V lost 5 bases and J lost 1; bases outside the gene matches: 4. The CDR3 sequence is 15 residues long. The CDR3 sequence: CASSPWTGTNEKLFF. The DNA of the CDR3 is TGTGCCAGCAGTCCGTGGACAGGAACTAATGAAAAACTGTTTTTT.

The rearrangement joins TRBV6-2 or TRBV6-3 to TRBJ2-5; the D is unclear. Germline lookup yields CDR1 MNHEY and CDR2 SVGEGT. The CDR3 length is 13 residues. V was cut by 1 base and J by 1 base, with 4 bases left in between. The CDR3 here is CASSYYIQETQYF. The CDR3 coding sequence is TGTGCCAGCAGTTACTATATCCAAGAGACCCAGTACTTC.

A few counts support this clonotype. The CDR3 nucleotides read TGTGCCAGCAGTTACCAGACAGGGGTCCAAGAGACCCAGTACTTC. It translates to CASSYQTGVQETQYF. The V call is TRBV6-5, the J call TRBJ2-5; 8 bases agree with TRBD1. Germline V gene lookup returns CDR1 MNHEY and CDR2 SVGAGI. V trimming: 2 bases; J trimming: 1 base; junction bases outside the gene matches: 3. The CDR3 extends over 15 amino acids.

The chain is built from TRBV29-1 and TRBJ1-2; D unresolved. The CDR3 covers 12 residues. The germline V and J ends were trimmed by 4 bases and 6 bases, with 12 bases remaining between them. The germline CDR1 and CDR2 sequences are SQVTM and ANQGSEA. The CDR3 loop reads CSVGGGSDGYTF. The CDR3 nucleotides read TGCAGCGTTGGGGGAGGTTCGGATGGCTACACCTTC.

The rearrangement joins TRBV29-1 to TRBJ2-5, with TRBD2 matching 12 bases. Germline trimming cut 5 bases from V and 7 bases from J; bases unmatched to any gene: 20. Germline CDR1 SQVTM, CDR2 ANQGSEA. This CDR3 spans 18 amino acids. CDR3 sequence reads: CSVFFGASGGVRGWTQYF. The DNA of the CDR3 is TGCAGCGTTTTTTTCGGGGCTAGCGGGGGGGTCCGAGGATGGACCCAGTACTTC.

This clonotype was counted only a few times. This rearrangement joins TRBV6-2 or TRBV6-3 to TRBJ2-1, with 8 bases that match TRBD2. The V segment lost 4 bases and the J segment 8 bases; nucleotides outside the gene matches: 7. The CDR3 is 14 amino acids. Germline CDR1 MNHEY, CDR2 SVGEGT. The CDR3, as DNA: TGTGCCAGCAGTTCTACCGGGGGGGCGGATGAGCAGTTCTTC. It is translated as CASSSTGGADEQFF.

This clonotype came up a few times. V gene TRBV5-1 combines with J gene TRBJ1-1; no clear D gene. Germline lookup yields CDR1 SGHRS and CDR2 YFSETQ. The CDR3 consists of 14 residues. Deletions cut 0 bases from V and 4 bases from J, with 10 bases between. This chain's CDR3 is CASSLGDDFTEAFF. Written as DNA, the CDR3 is TGCGCCAGCAGCTTGGGGGATGACTTCACTGAAGCTTTCTTT.

The sample holds many counts of this clonotype. The chain combines TRBV20-1 with TRBJ2-7, with D maybe TRBD1 (6 bases). CDR1 is DFQATT and CDR2 is SNEGSKA in the germline V gene (reference sequence). V lost 6 bases and J lost 3, with 15 bases in between. The CDR3 totals 13 residues. The CDR3 DNA follows: TGCAGTGCCCGTGGACGGGGACACTACGAGCAGTACTTC. Its protein is CSARGRGHYEQYF.

This clonotype was seen ten or more times. The rearrangement links TRBV4-3 to TRBJ2-5; 8 bases line up with TRBD2. Germline CDR1 is LGHNA and CDR2 is YSLEER. V lost 0 bases and J lost 5; bases outside the gene matches: 8. The CDR3 sequence is 16 residues long. The CDR3 sequence is CASSQDIGGGWETQYF. CDR3 DNA: TGCGCCAGCAGCCAAGATATTGGCGGGGGGTGGGAGACCCAGTACTTC.

The V gene is TRBV6-1, the J gene TRBJ2-2, with unresolved D. V lost 6 bases to trimming and J lost 5 bases, with 13 bases between them. The CDR3 sequence is 14 residues long. Germline assignment: CDR1 MNHNS and CDR2 SASEGT. CDR3 coding DNA: TGTGCCAGCAGCCAAGCTGGTGTGACCGGGGAGCTGTTTTTT. Encoded protein: CASSQAGVTGELFF.

The gene calls are TRBV7-9 and TRBJ1-2; D not certain. Trimming pared 3 bases from V and 4 bases from J, leaving 15 bases between. Germline assignment: CDR1 SEHNR and CDR2 FQNEAQ (reference sequence). This CDR3 has 15 amino acids. CDR3 sequence (DNA): TGTGCCAGCAGCTTTTCCGATCGGGAATTCTATGGCTACACCTTC. Its protein product is CASSFSDREFYGYTF.

This clonotype was detected many times. The chain recombines TRBV20-1 with TRBJ2-5; 8 bases are shared with TRBD2. CDR3 length: 15 amino acids. Looked up from germline, CDR1 is DFQATT and CDR2 is SNEGSKA (reference sequence). The V and J ends lost 0 bases and 1 base, in that order; junction bases with no gene match: 4. The DNA of the CDR3 is TGCAGTGCTAGAGATAGCGGGGCGTTCCAAGAGACCCAGTACTTC. Amino acid sequence: CSARDSGAFQETQYF.

This clonotype was counted at least ten times. This sequence joins TRBV20-1 and TRBJ2-3, with D hard to call. Germline V gene data show CDR1 as DFQATT and CDR2 as SNEGSKA (reference sequence). This CDR3 is 13 amino acids long. The V end lost 6 bases, the J end lost 3 bases, and 13 bases lay between the germline ends. In DNA, the CDR3 is TGCAGTGCCCTCGATCTTGGTACAGATACGCAGTATTTT. It codes for CSALDLGTDTQYF.

This clonotype was observed at least ten times. The V and J genes are TRBV6-5 and TRBJ2-3, with D perhaps TRBD1 or TRBD2 (6 bases each). The CDR3 is 17 residues long. Germline V gene lookup returns CDR1 MNHEY and CDR2 SVGAGI. Trimming removed 0 bases from V and 4 bases from J, with 17 bases in between. The CDR3 loop reads CASSYSRDTLSADTQYF. The CDR3 DNA is TGTGCCAGCAGTTACTCGCGGGACACGCTATCGGCAGATACGCAGTATTTT.

The chain links TRBV12-3 or TRBV12-4 to TRBJ1-1; 9 nucleotides match TRBD1. Trimming at V came to 2 bases and at J to 7 bases, leaving 8 bases not matched to a gene. This CDR3 comprises 15 residues. CDR3 protein: CASSLPGTGKDEAFF. Written as DNA, the CDR3 is TGTGCCAGCAGTTTACCCGGGACAGGGAAGGATGAAGCTTTCTTT.

This clonotype occurred a few times. The chain combines TRBV13 with TRBJ2-1, with 9 bases identical to TRBD2. The germline gives CDR1 PRHDT, CDR2 FYEKMQ (reference sequence). There are 19 residues in the CDR3. Unmatched junction bases numbered 13, after V lost 0 bases and J lost 4 bases. DNA of the CDR3: TGTGCCAGCAGCTTAGGGTTAGGCCTAGCGGGGACACGGTACAATGAGCAGTTCTTC. It encodes CASSLGLGLAGTRYNEQFF.

There are a few counts of this clonotype. V is TRBV20-1 and J is TRBJ2-7; 8 positions match TRBD2. The CDR3 runs 13 residues. V lost 1 base, J lost 6 bases, and 5 bases stayed unmatched. Per germline, CDR1 DFQATT and CDR2 SNEGSKA (reference sequence). This CDR3 is CSARVGTSGEQYF. DNA for the CDR3: TGCAGTGCTAGAGTTGGGACTAGTGGCGAGCAGTACTTC.

This clonotype occurred many times. This chain joins TRBV10-3 and TRBJ1-2; TRBD1 matches at 8 bases. V was clipped by 2 bases and J by 3 bases; unmatched bases: 5. This CDR3 is 15 amino acids long. The V gene's germline CDR1 is ENHRY and CDR2 SYGVKD. In DNA, the CDR3 is TGTGCCATCAGTGAGGAGACAGGGGAGGACTATGGCTACACCTTC. Translated: CAISEETGEDYGYTF.

This clonotype was seen more than once but under ten times. The rearrangement joins TRBV7-2 to TRBJ2-7, with D perhaps TRBD1 (6 bases). CDR3 length: 16 amino acids. Trimming cost V 1 base and J 3 bases, with 16 bases left between them. Looked up from germline, CDR1 is SGHTA and CDR2 is FQGNSA. CDR3 DNA sequence: TGTGCCAGCAGCTTAGGGTATTCAGGGACAAACTACGAGCAGTACTTC. As protein: CASSLGYSGTNYEQYF.

The chain links TRBV11-2 to TRBJ2-7, with 7 bases identical to TRBD1. This CDR3 contains 12 residues. Losses at the gene ends were 6 bases for V and 4 bases for J; bases not matched to a gene: 3. Germline lookup yields CDR1 SGHAT and CDR2 FQNNGV. CDR3 residues: CASSEGAYEQYV. The CDR3 DNA reads as TGTGCCAGCAGTGAGGGGGCGTACGAGCAGTACGTC.

Points on this clonotype: The junction departs from the called germline gene at one end, perhaps through a read error. The chain uses TRBV5-6 and TRBJ2-3; the D gene is possibly TRBD2 (7 bases). Germline-derived CDR1 and CDR2 are SGHDT and YYEEEE. CDR3 length equals 15 residues. The CDR3 loop is CASSLLGGGTYTQYF. The CDR3 region has the DNA TGTGCCAGCAGCTTGTTAGGCGGGGGCACATATACGCAGTATTTT.

This clonotype was seen a handful of times. V is TRBV4-2 and J is TRBJ1-5; no clear D. Germline CDR1 is LGHNA and CDR2 is YNFKEQ. V was clipped by 0 bases and J by 2 bases, with 11 bases between them. This CDR3 has 16 residues. CDR3 DNA sequence: TGTGCCAGCAGCCAAGATAGGGTCCGTGGCAATCAGCCCCAGCATTTT. It codes for CASSQDRVRGNQPQHF.

This clonotype has ten or more counts. V usage is TRBV7-2 and J usage is TRBJ2-5; 14 bases line up with TRBD2. CDR1 and CDR2 from the germline V gene are SGHTA and FQGNSA. J was trimmed by 3 bases and V by 0 bases; bases with no gene match: 0. This CDR3 is 16 amino acids long. DNA for the CDR3: TGTGCCAGCAGCTTAGCGGGACTAGCGGGGGAAGAGACCCAGTACTTC. As protein: CASSLAGLAGEETQYF. The variable domain in full, completed from reference TRBV7-2 and TRBJ2-5, reads GAGVSQSPSNKVTEKGKDVELRCDPISGHTALYWYRQSLGQGLEFLIYFQGNSAPDKSGLPSDRFSAERTGGSVSTLTIQRTQQEDSAVYLCASSLAGLAGEETQYFGPGTRLLVL.

This clonotype has a count of ten or more. This chain joins TRBV20-1 and TRBJ2-1; TRBD2 matches at 13 bases. V trimming: 6 bases; J trimming: 5 bases; junction bases outside the gene matches: 7. CDR3 size: 15 residues. CDR1 and CDR2 (germline): DFQATT, SNEGSKA (reference sequence). CDR3 residues: CSAGELAGGNNEQFF. The CDR3 region has the DNA TGCAGTGCCGGAGAACTAGCGGGGGGGAACAATGAGCAGTTCTTC.

The V and J genes are TRBV4-2 and TRBJ2-2; D is unclear. The CDR3 covers 17 residues. Trimming took 0 bases from V and 0 from J, leaving 11 bases between them. Germline loops: CDR1 LGHNA, CDR2 YNFKEQ. CDR3 loop: CASSQDPLVSNTGELFF. The CDR3, as DNA: TGTGCCAGCAGCCAAGATCCCCTGGTTTCGAACACCGGGGAGCTGTTTTTT.

J is TRBJ1-4 and V is TRBV20-1; D call uncertain. This CDR3 is built from 14 residues. V lost 0 bases to trimming and J lost 8 bases, with 13 bases between them. The germline CDR1 and CDR2 sequences are DFQATT and SNEGSKA (reference sequence). The CDR3 spells CSARDTTLGEKLFF. The CDR3 DNA follows: TGCAGTGCTAGAGATACGACTTTGGGCGAAAAACTGTTTTTT.

Only a few counts were recorded for this clonotype. The V gene is TRBV6-5, the J gene TRBJ1-1; TRBD1 aligns across 8 bases. The germline gives CDR1 MNHEY, CDR2 SVGAGI. Unmatched junction bases numbered 5, after V lost 4 bases and J lost 7 bases. The CDR3 runs 13 residues. CDR3 DNA sequence: TGTGCCAGCAGTTCGGGGACAGGTTTTGAAGCTTTCTTT. Translation gives CASSSGTGFEAFF.

This clonotype was counted between two and nine times. The chain couples TRBV5-1 to TRBJ1-3; D call uncertain. The V end was cut by 1 base, the J end by 0 bases, with 8 bases between. Per the germline V gene, CDR1 is SGHRS and CDR2 is YFSETQ. The CDR3 is 15 amino acids. This chain's CDR3 is CASSLTSSSGNTIYF. The CDR3 bases are TGCGCCAGCAGCTTGACTTCGAGCTCTGGAAACACCATATATTTT.

This clonotype was recorded at least ten times. V gene TRBV7-2 combines with J gene TRBJ2-5; D remains unclear. Germline-derived CDR1 and CDR2 are SGHTA and FQGNSA. The CDR3 is made up of 14 amino acids. V lost 2 bases and J 2 bases, leaving 9 bases between the germline ends. CDR3 sequence (DNA): TGTGCCAGCAGCTTATCAGTAGGACAAGAGACCCAGTACTTC. Protein product: CASSLSVGQETQYF. Together with reference TRBV7-2 and TRBJ2-5, the CDR3 gives the full variable domain: GAGVSQSPSNKVTEKGKDVELRCDPISGHTALYWYRQSLGQGLEFLIYFQGNSAPDKSGLPSDRFSAERTGGSVSTLTIQRTQQEDSAVYLCASSLSVGQETQYFGPGTRLLVL.

This clonotype was seen repeatedly, ten times or more. This chain connects TRBV6-5 to TRBJ1-3; tentative D call: TRBD1 (5 bases). The germline V gene has CDR1 MNHEY and CDR2 SVGAGI. The CDR3 runs to 13 residues. V lost 4 bases and J 4 bases, leaving 8 bases between the germline ends. As DNA, the CDR3 is TGTGCCAGCAGTTGGACAAGGGGAAACACCATATATTTT. Its translation is CASSWTRGNTIYF.

The V and J genes are TRBV25-1 and TRBJ1-1, with unresolved D. The CDR3 is 13 amino acids. The V end was cut by 6 bases, the J end by 8 bases, with 16 bases between. Germline V gives CDR1 MGHDK, CDR2 SYGVNS. The CDR3: CASRDPFREEAFF. Written as DNA, the CDR3 is TGTGCCAGCAGGGACCCCTTCCGGGAAGAAGCTTTCTTT.

This chain joins TRBV7-9 and TRBJ2-2; 9 bases align to TRBD1. The CDR3 is 17 amino acids. V gave up 4 bases and J gave up 8 bases; unmatched junction bases: 14. Germline CDR1 is SEHNR and CDR2 is FQNEAQ (reference sequence). CDR3 sequence (DNA): TGTGCCAGCAGCTCCCCCCGGACAGGGGCAAAGAGAGGGGAGCTGTTTTTT. This translates into CASSSPRTGAKRGELFF.